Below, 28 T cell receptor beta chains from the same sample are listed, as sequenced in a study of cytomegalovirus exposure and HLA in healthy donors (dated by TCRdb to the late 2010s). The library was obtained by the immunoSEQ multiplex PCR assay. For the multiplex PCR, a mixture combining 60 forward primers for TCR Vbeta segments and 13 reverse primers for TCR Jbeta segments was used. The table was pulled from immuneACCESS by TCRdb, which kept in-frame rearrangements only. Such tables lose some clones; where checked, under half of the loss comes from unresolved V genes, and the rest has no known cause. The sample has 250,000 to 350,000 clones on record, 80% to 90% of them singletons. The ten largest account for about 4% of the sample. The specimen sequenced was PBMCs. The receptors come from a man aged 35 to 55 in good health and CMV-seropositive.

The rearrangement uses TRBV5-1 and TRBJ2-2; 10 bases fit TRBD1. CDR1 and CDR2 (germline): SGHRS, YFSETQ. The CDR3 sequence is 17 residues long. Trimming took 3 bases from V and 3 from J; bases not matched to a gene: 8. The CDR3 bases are TGCGCCAGCAGCTCCGGGACAGGGGCCGGGGACACCGGGGAGCTGTTTTTT. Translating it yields CASSSGTGAGDTGELFF.

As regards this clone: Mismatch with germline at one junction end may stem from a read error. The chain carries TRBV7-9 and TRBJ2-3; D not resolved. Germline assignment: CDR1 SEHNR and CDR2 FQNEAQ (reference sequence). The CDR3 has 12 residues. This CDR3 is CSSSPIAATQYF. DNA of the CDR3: TGTTCCAGCAGCCCGATCGCGGCTACGCAGTATTTT.

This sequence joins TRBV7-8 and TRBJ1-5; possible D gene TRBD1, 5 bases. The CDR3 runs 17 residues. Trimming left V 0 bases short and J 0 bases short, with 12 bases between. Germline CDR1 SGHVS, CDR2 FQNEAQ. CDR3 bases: TGTGCCAGCAGCTTAGCGGGAGGAGGGGATAGCAATCAGCCCCAGCATTTT. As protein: CASSLAGGGDSNQPQHF.

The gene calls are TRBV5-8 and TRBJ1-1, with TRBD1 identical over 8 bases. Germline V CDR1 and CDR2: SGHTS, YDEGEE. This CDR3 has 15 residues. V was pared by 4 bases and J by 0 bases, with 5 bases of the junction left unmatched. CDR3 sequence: CASSLWTGMNTEAFF. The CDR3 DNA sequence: TGTGCCAGCAGCCTATGGACAGGGATGAACACTGAAGCTTTCTTT.

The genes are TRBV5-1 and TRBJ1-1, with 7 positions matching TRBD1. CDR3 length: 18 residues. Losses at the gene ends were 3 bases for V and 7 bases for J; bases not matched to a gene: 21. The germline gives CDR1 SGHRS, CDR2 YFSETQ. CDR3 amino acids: CASSSRLNYRDRDDEAFF. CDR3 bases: TGCGCCAGCAGCTCGAGGCTCAATTACCGGGACAGAGATGATGAAGCTTTCTTT.

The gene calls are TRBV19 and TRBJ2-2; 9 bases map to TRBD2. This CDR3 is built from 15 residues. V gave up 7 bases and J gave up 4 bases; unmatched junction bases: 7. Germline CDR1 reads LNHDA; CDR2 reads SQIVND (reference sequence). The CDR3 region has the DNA TGTGCCAGTATCGTAACGGGACTAGCCACCGGGGAGCTGTTTTTT. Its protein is CASIVTGLATGELFF.

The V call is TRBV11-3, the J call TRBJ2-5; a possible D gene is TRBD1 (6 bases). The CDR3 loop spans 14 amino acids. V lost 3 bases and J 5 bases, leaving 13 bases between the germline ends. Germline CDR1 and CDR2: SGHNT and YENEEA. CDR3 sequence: CASSLGTLGETQYF. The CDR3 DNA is TGTGCCAGCAGCTTGGGGACATTAGGGGAGACCCAGTACTTC.

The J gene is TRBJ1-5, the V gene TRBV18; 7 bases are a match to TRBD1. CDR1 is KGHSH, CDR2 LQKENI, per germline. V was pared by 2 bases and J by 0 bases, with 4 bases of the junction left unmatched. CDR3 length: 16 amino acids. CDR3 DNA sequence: TGTGCCAGCTCACCATCAGGACAGGATAGCAATCAGCCCCAGCATTTT. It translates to CASSPSGQDSNQPQHF.

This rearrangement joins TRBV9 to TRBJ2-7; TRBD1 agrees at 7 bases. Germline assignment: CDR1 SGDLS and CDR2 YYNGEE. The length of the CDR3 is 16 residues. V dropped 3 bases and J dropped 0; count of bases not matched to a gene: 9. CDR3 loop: CASSGGEGQSSYEQYF. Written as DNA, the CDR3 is TGTGCCAGCAGCGGAGGAGAGGGACAGAGCTCCTACGAGCAGTACTTC.

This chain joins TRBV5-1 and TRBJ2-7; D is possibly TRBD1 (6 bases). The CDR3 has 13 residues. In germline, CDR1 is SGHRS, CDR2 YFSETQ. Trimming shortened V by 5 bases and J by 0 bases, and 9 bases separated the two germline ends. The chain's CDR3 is CASREDSSYEQYF. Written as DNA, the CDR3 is TGCGCCAGCAGGGAGGACAGCTCCTACGAGCAGTACTTC.

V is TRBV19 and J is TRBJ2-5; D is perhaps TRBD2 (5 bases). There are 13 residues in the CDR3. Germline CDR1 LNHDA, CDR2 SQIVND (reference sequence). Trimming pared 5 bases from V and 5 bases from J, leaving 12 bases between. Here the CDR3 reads CASSGGWEETQYF. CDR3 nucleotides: TGTGCCAGTAGTGGTGGGTGGGAGGAGACCCAGTACTTC.

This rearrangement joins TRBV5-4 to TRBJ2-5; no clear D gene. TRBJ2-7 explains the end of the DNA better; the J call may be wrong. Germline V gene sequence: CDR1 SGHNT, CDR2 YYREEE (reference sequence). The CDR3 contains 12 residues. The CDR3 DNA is TGTGCCAGCAGCACTTCCTCCTACGAGCAGTACTTC. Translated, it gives CASSTSSYEQYF.

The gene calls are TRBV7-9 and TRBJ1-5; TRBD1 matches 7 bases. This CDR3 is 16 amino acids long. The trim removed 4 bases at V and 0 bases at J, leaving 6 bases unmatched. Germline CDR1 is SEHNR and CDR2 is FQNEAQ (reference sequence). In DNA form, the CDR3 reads TGTGCCAGCAGCTATGGGGACAGCCCTAGCAATCAGCCCCAGCATTTT. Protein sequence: CASSYGDSPSNQPQHF.

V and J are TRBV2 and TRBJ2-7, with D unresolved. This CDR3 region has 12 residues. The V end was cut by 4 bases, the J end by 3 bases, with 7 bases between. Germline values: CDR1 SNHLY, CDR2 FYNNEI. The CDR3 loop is CASSGGNYEQYF. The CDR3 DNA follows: TGTGCCAGCAGTGGAGGTAACTACGAGCAGTACTTC. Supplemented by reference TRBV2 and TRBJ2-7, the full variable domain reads EPEVTQTPSHQVTQMGQEVILRCVPISNHLYFYWYRQILGQKVEFLVSFYNNEISEKSEIFDDQFSVERPDGSNFTLKIRSTKLEDSAMYFCASSGGNYEQYFGPGTRLTVT.

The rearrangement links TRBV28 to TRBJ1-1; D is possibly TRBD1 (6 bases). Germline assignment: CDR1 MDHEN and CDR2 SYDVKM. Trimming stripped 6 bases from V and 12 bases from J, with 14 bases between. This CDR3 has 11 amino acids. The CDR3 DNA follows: TGTGCCAGCAGGGAGCGCCAGGGGTCTTTCTTT. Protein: CASRERQGSFF.

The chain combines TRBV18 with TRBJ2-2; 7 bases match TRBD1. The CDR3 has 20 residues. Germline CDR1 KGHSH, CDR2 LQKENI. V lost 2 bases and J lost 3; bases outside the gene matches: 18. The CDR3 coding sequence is TGTGCCAGCTCACCATCGTTGAGGGGGCCTTGGACCCCATACACCGGGGAGCTGTTTTTT. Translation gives CASSPSLRGPWTPYTGELFF.

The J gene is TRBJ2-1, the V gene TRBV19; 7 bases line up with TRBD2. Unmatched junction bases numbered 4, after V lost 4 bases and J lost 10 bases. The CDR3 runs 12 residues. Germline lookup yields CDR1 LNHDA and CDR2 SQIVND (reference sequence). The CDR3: CASSSLGLEQFF. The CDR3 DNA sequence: TGTGCCAGTAGTAGTCTGGGACTAGAGCAGTTCTTC.

CDR3: CSVEGDTAYEQYF. Written as DNA, the CDR3 is TGCAGCGTCGAGGGGGACACCGCCTACGAGCAGTACTTC. This chain connects TRBV29-1 to TRBJ2-7; perhaps TRBD1 as D (6 bases). Deletions cut 6 bases from V and 2 bases from J, with 14 bases between. Germline V gene data show CDR1 as SQVTM and CDR2 as ANQGSEA. The CDR3 loop spans 13 amino acids.

The CDR3 loop reads CASAPDRLSSYNEQFF. CDR3 bases: TGTGCTAGTGCCCCGGACAGGCTCAGCTCCTACAATGAGCAGTTCTTC. The chain uses TRBV12-5 and TRBJ2-1, with TRBD1 identical over 7 bases. Trimming cost V 7 bases and J 0 bases; bases outside gene matches: 9. Germline CDR1 is LGHNT and CDR2 is FRNRAP. The CDR3 contains 16 residues.

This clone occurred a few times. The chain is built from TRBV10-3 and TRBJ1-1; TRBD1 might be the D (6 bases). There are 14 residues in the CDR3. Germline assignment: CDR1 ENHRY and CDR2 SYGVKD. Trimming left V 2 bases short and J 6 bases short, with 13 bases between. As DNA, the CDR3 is TGTGCCATCAGTGAGCGTGGGGGCAGGGCTGAAGCTTTCTTT. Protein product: CAISERGGRAEAFF.

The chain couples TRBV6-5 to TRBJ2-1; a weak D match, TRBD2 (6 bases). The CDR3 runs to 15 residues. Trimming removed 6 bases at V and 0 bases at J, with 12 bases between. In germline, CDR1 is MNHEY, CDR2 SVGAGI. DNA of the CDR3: TGTGCCAGCAGGCGACTAGGGAGCTCCTACAATGAGCAGTTCTTC. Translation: CASRRLGSSYNEQFF.

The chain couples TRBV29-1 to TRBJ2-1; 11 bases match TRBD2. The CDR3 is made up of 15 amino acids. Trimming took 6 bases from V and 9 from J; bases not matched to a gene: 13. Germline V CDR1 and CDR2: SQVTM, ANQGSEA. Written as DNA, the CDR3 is TGCAGCGTCCGCCCCCTACTAGCGGGAGTACGTGAGCAGTTCTTC. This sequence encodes CSVRPLLAGVREQFF.

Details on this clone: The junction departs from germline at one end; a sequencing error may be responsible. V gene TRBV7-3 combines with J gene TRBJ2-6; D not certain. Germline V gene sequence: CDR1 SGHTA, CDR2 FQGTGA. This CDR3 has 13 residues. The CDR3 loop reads CACSEAGANVLTF. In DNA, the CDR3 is TGTGCCTGCAGCGAGGCTGGGGCCAACGTCCTGACTTTC.

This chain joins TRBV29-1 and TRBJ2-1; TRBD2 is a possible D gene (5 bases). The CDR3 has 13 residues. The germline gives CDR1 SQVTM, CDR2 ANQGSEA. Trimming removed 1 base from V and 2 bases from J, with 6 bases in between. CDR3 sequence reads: CSVEVGTYNEQFF. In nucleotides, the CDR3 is TGCAGCGTTGAAGTCGGGACCTACAATGAGCAGTTCTTC.

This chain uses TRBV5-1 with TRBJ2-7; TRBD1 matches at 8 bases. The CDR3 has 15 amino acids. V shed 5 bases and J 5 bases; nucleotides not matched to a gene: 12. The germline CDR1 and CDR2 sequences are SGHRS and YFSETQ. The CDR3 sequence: CASRPGSGGRNEQYF. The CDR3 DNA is TGCGCCAGCAGACCCGGCTCAGGGGGCAGGAACGAGCAGTACTTC.

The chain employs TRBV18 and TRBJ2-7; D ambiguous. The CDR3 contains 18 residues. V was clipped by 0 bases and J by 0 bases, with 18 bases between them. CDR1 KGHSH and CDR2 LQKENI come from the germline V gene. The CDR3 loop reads CASSPPNIVSTSSYEQYF. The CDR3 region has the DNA TGTGCCAGCTCACCACCGAATATAGTGTCTACGAGCTCCTACGAGCAGTACTTC.

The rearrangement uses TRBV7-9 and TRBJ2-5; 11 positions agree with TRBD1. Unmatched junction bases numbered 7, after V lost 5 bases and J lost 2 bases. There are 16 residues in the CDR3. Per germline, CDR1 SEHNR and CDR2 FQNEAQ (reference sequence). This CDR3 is CASSPGTGGLQETQYF. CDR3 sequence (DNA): TGTGCCAGCAGCCCCGGGACAGGGGGGTTACAAGAGACCCAGTACTTC.

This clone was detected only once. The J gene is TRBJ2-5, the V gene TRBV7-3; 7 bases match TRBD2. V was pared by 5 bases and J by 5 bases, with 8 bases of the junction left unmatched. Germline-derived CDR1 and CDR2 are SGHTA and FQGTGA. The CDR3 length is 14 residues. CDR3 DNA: TGTGCCAGCAGCCCCACTAGCGTTGGGGAGACCCAGTACTTC. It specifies CASSPTSVGETQYF.